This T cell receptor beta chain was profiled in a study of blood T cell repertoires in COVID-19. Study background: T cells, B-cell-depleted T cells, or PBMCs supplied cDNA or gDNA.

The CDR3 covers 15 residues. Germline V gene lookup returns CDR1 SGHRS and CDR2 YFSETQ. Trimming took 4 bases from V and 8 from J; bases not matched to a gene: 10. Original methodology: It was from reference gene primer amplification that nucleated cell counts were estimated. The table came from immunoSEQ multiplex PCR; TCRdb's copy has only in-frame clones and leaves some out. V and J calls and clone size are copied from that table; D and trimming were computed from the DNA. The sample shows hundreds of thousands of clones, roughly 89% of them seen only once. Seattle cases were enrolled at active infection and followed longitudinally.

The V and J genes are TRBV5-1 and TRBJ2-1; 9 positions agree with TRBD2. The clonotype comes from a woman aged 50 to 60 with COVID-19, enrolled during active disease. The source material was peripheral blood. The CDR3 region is CASSPAGGPEDEQFF. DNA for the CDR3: TGCGCCAGCAGCCCCGCGGGGGGGCCCGAAGATGAGCAGTTCTTC.